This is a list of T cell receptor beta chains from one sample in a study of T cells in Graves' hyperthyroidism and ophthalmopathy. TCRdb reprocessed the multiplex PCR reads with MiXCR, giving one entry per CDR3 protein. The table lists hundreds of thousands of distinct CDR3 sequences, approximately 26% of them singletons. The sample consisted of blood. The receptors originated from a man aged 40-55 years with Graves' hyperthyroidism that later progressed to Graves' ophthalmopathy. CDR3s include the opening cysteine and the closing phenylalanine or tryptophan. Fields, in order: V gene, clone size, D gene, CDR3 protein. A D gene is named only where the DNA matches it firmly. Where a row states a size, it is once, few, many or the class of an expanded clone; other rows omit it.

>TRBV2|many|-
CASGGSRGELFF
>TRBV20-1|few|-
CSAPTGNTGELFF
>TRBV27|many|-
CASSPAGRGGLPQHF
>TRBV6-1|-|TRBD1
CASSGDRVPNTEAFF
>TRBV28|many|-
CASSLRAPRTRGKTYEQYF
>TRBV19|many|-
CASSIGGVVTEAFF
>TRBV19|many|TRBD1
CASSIVWDRGPRNTEAFF
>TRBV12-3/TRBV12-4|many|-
CASSSTVVTAPQETQYF
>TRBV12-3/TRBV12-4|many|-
CASSQVSRFYTF
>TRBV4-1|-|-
CASSQDREGTGRDEKLFF
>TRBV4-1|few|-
CASSLLTGLRTEAFF
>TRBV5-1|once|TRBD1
CASSLEGQKAFF
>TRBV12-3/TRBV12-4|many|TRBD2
CASSLGGVPASGSSEQYF
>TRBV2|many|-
CASRNGTAYGYTF
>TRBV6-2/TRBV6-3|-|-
CASSYSIGDRRKGGYTF
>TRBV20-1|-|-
CSARLGGEETQYF
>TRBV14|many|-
CASSPTSVLNIQYF
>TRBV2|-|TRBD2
CAIQRASGPRETQYF
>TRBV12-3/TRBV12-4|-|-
CASSSEGAMEPQHF
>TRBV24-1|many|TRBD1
CATRDDRENTEAFF
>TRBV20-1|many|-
CSARPGTGRYQETQYF
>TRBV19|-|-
CASRTTGQVDNYGYTF
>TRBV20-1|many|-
CSARDLIDSYYEQYF
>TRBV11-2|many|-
CASSLGLGEAFF
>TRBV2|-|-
CASSGVLNQPQHF
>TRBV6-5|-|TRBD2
CASSYSSGSYEQYF
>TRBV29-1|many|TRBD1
CSVPGTGAYEQYF
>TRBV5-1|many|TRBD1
CASSLSGQGMYSYGYTF
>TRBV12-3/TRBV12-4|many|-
CASRNRKGEQYF
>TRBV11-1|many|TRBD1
CASSPRGSAGGFGNTIYF
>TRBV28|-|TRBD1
CASSLPQGTISNQPQHF
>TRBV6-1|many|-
CASSAAPYAEAFF
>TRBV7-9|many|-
CASSEGTAAVETQYF
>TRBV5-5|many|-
CASSLQVRESSYEQYF
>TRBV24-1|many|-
CATSEPGSNQPQHF
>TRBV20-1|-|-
CSARIDGMNTEAFF
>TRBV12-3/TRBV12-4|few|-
CASSFPGPQETQYF
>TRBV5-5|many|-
CASSFTVPDTQYF
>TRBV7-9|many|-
CASSLFFGMNTEAFF
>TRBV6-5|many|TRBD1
CASSYGGTGGKREQYF
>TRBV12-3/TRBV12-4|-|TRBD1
CASRWDRGPYEQYF
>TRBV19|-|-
CASTEGTAGELFF
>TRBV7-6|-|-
CASSLEPMNTEAFF
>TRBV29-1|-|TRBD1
CSVTGNYEQYF
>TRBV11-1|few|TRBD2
CASSKEVGRGGAETQYF
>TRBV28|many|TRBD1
CASSLRTGAGTEAFF
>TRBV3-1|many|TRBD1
CASRKRTGGESGNTIYF
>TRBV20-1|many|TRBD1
CSARAPGQGTSMNTEAFF
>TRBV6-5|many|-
CASKRLNYGYTF
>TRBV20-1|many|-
CSAREPPGGAGYQPQHF